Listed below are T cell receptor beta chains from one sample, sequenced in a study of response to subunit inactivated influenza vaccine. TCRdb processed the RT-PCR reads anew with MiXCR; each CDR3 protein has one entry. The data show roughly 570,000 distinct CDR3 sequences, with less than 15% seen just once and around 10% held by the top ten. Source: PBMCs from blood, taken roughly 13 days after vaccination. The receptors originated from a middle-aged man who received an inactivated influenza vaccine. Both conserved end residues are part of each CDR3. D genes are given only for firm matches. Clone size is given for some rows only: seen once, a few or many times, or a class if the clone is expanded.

cdr3_nt: TGCAGCGTTGAGGGTGGGGGGAGGCAAGAGACCCAGTACTTC
cdr3_aa: CSVEGGGRQETQYF
v_call: TRBV29-1
d_call: NA
clone_size: few
j_call: TRBJ2-5

cdr3_nt: TGCAGTGCTAGAGCGGGCGGATACAATGAGCAGTTCTTC
cdr3_aa: CSARAGGYNEQFF
v_call: TRBV20-1
d_call: NA
clone_size: NA
j_call: TRBJ2-1

cdr3_nt: TGTGCCAGCAGTCAACAGAACTCCTACGAGCAGTACTTC
cdr3_aa: CASSQQNSYEQYF
v_call: TRBV7-2
d_call: NA
clone_size: NA
j_call: TRBJ2-7

cdr3_nt: TGCGCCAGCAGCTTGGGAGCGGGGGGACCTCGCACAGATACGCAGTATTTT
cdr3_aa: CASSLGAGGPRTDTQYF
v_call: TRBV5-1
d_call: TRBD2
clone_size: many
j_call: TRBJ2-3

cdr3_nt: TGCGCCAGCAGTCTCCGGGGGAATCAGAATTCACCCCTCCACTTT
cdr3_aa: CASSLRGNQNSPLHF
v_call: TRBV4-1
d_call: NA
clone_size: few
j_call: TRBJ1-6

cdr3_nt: TGTGCCATCAGTGTGGACTCCTACGAGCAGTACTTC
cdr3_aa: CAISVDSYEQYF
v_call: TRBV10-3
d_call: NA
clone_size: NA
j_call: TRBJ2-7

cdr3_nt: TGTGCCACCAGTGACATCAGGGGCACCGGGGAGCTGTTTTTT
cdr3_aa: CATSDIRGTGELFF
v_call: TRBV24-1
d_call: NA
clone_size: few
j_call: TRBJ2-2

cdr3_nt: TGCAGTGCCCACCCAGGGGGCTCTGGCTACACCTTC
cdr3_aa: CSAHPGGSGYTF
v_call: TRBV20-1
d_call: TRBD1
clone_size: few
j_call: TRBJ1-2

cdr3_nt: TGTGCCAGCAGCTTAGAGACTAGCGGGTTGGGCAAGGCGGCCCAGTACTTC
cdr3_aa: CASSLETSGLGKAAQYF
v_call: TRBV11-2
d_call: TRBD2
clone_size: NA
j_call: TRBJ2-5

cdr3_nt: TGCGCCAGCTGCTTGAGTCAGGGGTCCCAAGAGACCCAGTACTTC
cdr3_aa: CASCLSQGSQETQYF
v_call: TRBV5-1
d_call: NA
clone_size: few
j_call: TRBJ2-5

cdr3_nt: TGTGCCAGCAGTTTAATAGAACATATGGGCCCAGATACGCAGTATTTT
cdr3_aa: CASSLIEHMGPDTQYF
v_call: TRBV27
d_call: NA
clone_size: many
j_call: TRBJ2-3

cdr3_nt: TGTGCCAGCAGCCCCCTGATGAACACAGATACGCAGTATTTT
cdr3_aa: CASSPLMNTDTQYF
v_call: TRBV7-2
d_call: NA
clone_size: NA
j_call: TRBJ2-3

cdr3_nt: TGTGCCAGCAGTCCCTCGGGCCTCTACGAGCAGTACTTC
cdr3_aa: CASSPSGLYEQYF
v_call: TRBV28
d_call: NA
clone_size: NA
j_call: TRBJ2-7

cdr3_nt: TGTGCCAGCAGCGTCAGGACACAAAACACCGGGGAGCTGTTTTTT
cdr3_aa: CASSVRTQNTGELFF
v_call: TRBV9
d_call: NA
clone_size: NA
j_call: TRBJ2-2

cdr3_nt: TGTGCCAGCAGCTCGCAATGGGCCCGGGGCACCGGGGAGCTGTTTTTT
cdr3_aa: CASSSQWARGTGELFF
v_call: TRBV11-2
d_call: NA
clone_size: NA
j_call: TRBJ2-2

cdr3_nt: TGTGCCAGCAGTGGAGGCGGGCGGCCCCTCCACTTT
cdr3_aa: CASSGGGRPLHF
v_call: TRBV12-3/TRBV12-4
d_call: NA
clone_size: few
j_call: TRBJ1-6

cdr3_nt: TGTGCCAGCAGCCAAGATCCTACGCGCACAGATACGCAGTATTTT
cdr3_aa: CASSQDPTRTDTQYF
v_call: TRBV4-2
d_call: NA
clone_size: NA
j_call: TRBJ2-3

cdr3_nt: TGCGCCAGCAGCCGGGGAGCAAATGAGCAGTTCTTC
cdr3_aa: CASSRGANEQFF
v_call: TRBV4-3
d_call: NA
clone_size: NA
j_call: TRBJ2-1

cdr3_nt: TGTGCCAGCAGGCTTACAGGGATGAACACTGAAGCTTTCTTT
cdr3_aa: CASRLTGMNTEAFF
v_call: TRBV7-2
d_call: NA
clone_size: few
j_call: TRBJ1-1

cdr3_nt: TGTGCCAGCAGAGGTCCGGGACAGGGGCTCCCCATCGTTGAGCTGTTTTTT
cdr3_aa: CASRGPGQGLPIVELFF
v_call: TRBV12-3/TRBV12-4
d_call: TRBD1
clone_size: many
j_call: TRBJ2-2

cdr3_nt: TGCGCCAGCAGCACCGGGACAGGGAATGAAAAACTGTTTTTT
cdr3_aa: CASSTGTGNEKLFF
v_call: TRBV5-1
d_call: TRBD1
clone_size: NA
j_call: TRBJ1-4

cdr3_nt: TGTGCCAGCAGCTTGGGACGGCTTGAGGCCCGTGAAAAACTGTTTTTT
cdr3_aa: CASSLGRLEAREKLFF
v_call: TRBV12-3/TRBV12-4
d_call: NA
clone_size: NA
j_call: TRBJ1-4

cdr3_nt: TGCAGTGCTCTAGGGACTAGCGGGAGGTATCATGAGCAGTTCTTC
cdr3_aa: CSALGTSGRYHEQFF
v_call: TRBV20-1
d_call: TRBD2
clone_size: NA
j_call: TRBJ2-1

cdr3_nt: TGTGCCATCAGTGAGGGAGGACTCTCTGGAAACACCATATATTTT
cdr3_aa: CAISEGGLSGNTIYF
v_call: TRBV10-3
d_call: NA
clone_size: NA
j_call: TRBJ1-3

cdr3_nt: TGCAGCGTTGAAGACGACAGGAAACAGAACACTGAAGCTTTCTTT
cdr3_aa: CSVEDDRKQNTEAFF
v_call: TRBV29-1
d_call: NA
clone_size: NA
j_call: TRBJ1-1

cdr3_nt: TGTGCCATCAGTGACCCACAGGGTGGCACTGAAGCTTTCTTT
cdr3_aa: CAISDPQGGTEAFF
v_call: TRBV10-3
d_call: NA
clone_size: NA
j_call: TRBJ1-1

cdr3_nt: TGTGCCAGCAGCACTTTGACAGGGCTCAGGGGAGAGCAGTACTTC
cdr3_aa: CASSTLTGLRGEQYF
v_call: TRBV28
d_call: TRBD1
clone_size: NA
j_call: TRBJ2-7

cdr3_nt: TGCGCCAGCAGCCAAGATAGAGGCCAGCCCCAGCATTTT
cdr3_aa: CASSQDRGQPQHF
v_call: TRBV4-3
d_call: NA
clone_size: many
j_call: TRBJ1-5

cdr3_nt: TGTGCCAGCAGTGATTTACATTCGATGGATACGCAGTATTTT
cdr3_aa: CASSDLHSMDTQYF
v_call: TRBV2
d_call: NA
clone_size: few
j_call: TRBJ2-3

cdr3_nt: TGTGCCAGCAGTTTCCGGGGACTACCGAACACCGGGGAGCTGTTTTTT
cdr3_aa: CASSFRGLPNTGELFF
v_call: TRBV6-5
d_call: TRBD2
clone_size: many
j_call: TRBJ2-2

cdr3_nt: TGTGCCATCAGTGAGTCCATCAGCTCTGGGGCCAACGTCCTGACTTTC
cdr3_aa: CAISESISSGANVLTF
v_call: TRBV10-3
d_call: NA
clone_size: few
j_call: TRBJ2-6

cdr3_nt: TGTGCCAGCAGCAAATCTAGGGGGTCCTACAATGAGCAGTTCTTC
cdr3_aa: CASSKSRGSYNEQFF
v_call: TRBV3-1
d_call: NA
clone_size: few
j_call: TRBJ2-1

cdr3_nt: TGTGCCACCCTGGTACCCGGGACAGGGCCATTCAATCAGCCCCAGCATTTT
cdr3_aa: CATLVPGTGPFNQPQHF
v_call: TRBV6-2/TRBV6-3
d_call: TRBD1
clone_size: NA
j_call: TRBJ1-5

cdr3_nt: TGTGCCAGCAGCTCAACAGGGGCGACGAACACCGGGCAGCTGTTTTTT
cdr3_aa: CASSSTGATNTGQLFF
v_call: TRBV7-3
d_call: TRBD1
clone_size: NA
j_call: TRBJ2-2

cdr3_nt: TGCAGTGCTAGAACCGGACTAGCGGGGGATAACAATGAGCAGTTCTTC
cdr3_aa: CSARTGLAGDNNEQFF
v_call: TRBV20-1
d_call: TRBD2
clone_size: few
j_call: TRBJ2-1

cdr3_nt: TGCAGTGCTAGTGACGGGCGGGGGAGCAATGAGCAGTTCTTC
cdr3_aa: CSASDGRGSNEQFF
v_call: TRBV20-1
d_call: TRBD2
clone_size: few
j_call: TRBJ2-1

cdr3_nt: TGTGCCAGCATTACCCGCGGGGGGCTAGCCAAAAACATTCAGTACTTC
cdr3_aa: CASITRGGLAKNIQYF
v_call: TRBV28
d_call: TRBD2
clone_size: NA
j_call: TRBJ2-4

cdr3_nt: TGTGCCAGTTCCGGGAGAACGAACACTGAAGCTTTCTTT
cdr3_aa: CASSGRTNTEAFF
v_call: TRBV19
d_call: NA
clone_size: few
j_call: TRBJ1-1

cdr3_nt: TGTGCCAGCAGTTTTCCTGAGAGGACTGAAGCTTTCTTT
cdr3_aa: CASSFPERTEAFF
v_call: TRBV12-3/TRBV12-4
d_call: NA
clone_size: few
j_call: TRBJ1-1

cdr3_nt: TGTGCCAGCAGCTTAGAACTAGCGGGATTTTACAATGAGCAGTTCTTC
cdr3_aa: CASSLELAGFYNEQFF
v_call: TRBV7-3
d_call: TRBD2
clone_size: few
j_call: TRBJ2-1

cdr3_nt: TGCAGTGCGAAGCCGGGACTAGCGGGACCAAATCCCTACGAGCAGTACTTC
cdr3_aa: CSAKPGLAGPNPYEQYF
v_call: TRBV20-1
d_call: TRBD2
clone_size: NA
j_call: TRBJ2-7

cdr3_nt: TGTGCCATCAGTGGGGGGGGGAATGAGCAGTTCTTC
cdr3_aa: CAISGGGNEQFF
v_call: TRBV10-3
d_call: TRBD2
clone_size: few
j_call: TRBJ2-1

cdr3_nt: TGTGCCAGCAGCAACGCCTGGGGGGAGCTCCTGAACAGCGGCGGGGAGCTGTTTTTT
cdr3_aa: CASSNAWGELLNSGGELFF
v_call: TRBV21-1
d_call: NA
clone_size: NA
j_call: TRBJ2-2

cdr3_nt: TGTGCCAGCAGCGTTGAGCCTAGCGGCGTGTTAACGCAGTATTTT
cdr3_aa: CASSVEPSGVLTQYF
v_call: TRBV9
d_call: TRBD2
clone_size: few
j_call: TRBJ2-3

cdr3_nt: TGCGCCAGCAGCTTGTCCGGGTCTTGGATGAACACTGAAGCTTTCTTT
cdr3_aa: CASSLSGSWMNTEAFF
v_call: TRBV5-1
d_call: NA
clone_size: NA
j_call: TRBJ1-1

cdr3_nt: TGTGCCACCAGTGATCCTCGGGGCAGGGGCACAGATACGCAGTATTTT
cdr3_aa: CATSDPRGRGTDTQYF
v_call: TRBV24-1
d_call: NA
clone_size: NA
j_call: TRBJ2-3

cdr3_nt: TGTGCCAGCACCGAACAGGCGGGGCCCATGCAGTATTTT
cdr3_aa: CASTEQAGPMQYF
v_call: TRBV2
d_call: NA
clone_size: NA
j_call: TRBJ2-3

cdr3_nt: TGTGCCAGCAGCCAAGCGGGGGGCGGGAATGAGCAGTTCTTC
cdr3_aa: CASSQAGGGNEQFF
v_call: TRBV4-2
d_call: NA
clone_size: NA
j_call: TRBJ2-1

cdr3_nt: TGTGCCAGCACCTACCCCCGCGGAGGAGTCTCCTACGAGCAGTACTTC
cdr3_aa: CASTYPRGGVSYEQYF
v_call: TRBV6-2/TRBV6-3
d_call: NA
clone_size: few
j_call: TRBJ2-7

cdr3_nt: TGCAGTGCTAGAGATTGGCGGGGGGGCCGACGGTTCTTC
cdr3_aa: CSARDWRGGRRFF
v_call: TRBV20-1
d_call: TRBD2
clone_size: NA
j_call: TRBJ2-1

cdr3_nt: TGTGCCAGCAGTCCGGGCCTTAGAAACACCATATATTTT
cdr3_aa: CASSPGLRNTIYF
v_call: TRBV12-3/TRBV12-4
d_call: NA
clone_size: few
j_call: TRBJ1-3

cdr3_nt: TGTGCCAGCAGCAGGGGGGGGGCTAGCGTCTACAATGAGCAGTTCTTC
cdr3_aa: CASSRGGASVYNEQFF
v_call: TRBV9
d_call: NA
clone_size: few
j_call: TRBJ2-1

cdr3_nt: TGCGCCAGCAGCCACACTTCTCGGGACACCAGTACGCAGTATTTT
cdr3_aa: CASSHTSRDTSTQYF
v_call: TRBV4-3
d_call: NA
clone_size: NA
j_call: TRBJ2-3

cdr3_nt: TGCTGTGCTAGAGATCCAGCCAATTCTGTTACAGATACGCAGTATTTT
cdr3_aa: CCARDPANSVTDTQYF
v_call: TRBV20-1
d_call: NA
clone_size: NA
j_call: TRBJ2-3

cdr3_nt: TGTGCCAGCTCTCGAGCACAGACCTATTTCGACGAGCAGTACTTC
cdr3_aa: CASSRAQTYFDEQYF
v_call: TRBV18
d_call: NA
clone_size: few
j_call: TRBJ2-7

cdr3_nt: TGTGCCAGCAGCTACTGGCAGGGTGGCCCCTACGAGCAGTACTTC
cdr3_aa: CASSYWQGGPYEQYF
v_call: TRBV11-1
d_call: NA
clone_size: NA
j_call: TRBJ2-7

cdr3_nt: TGTGCCAGCGGCGCCCCTTCTATCGGCGGCTACGAGCAGTACTTC
cdr3_aa: CASGAPSIGGYEQYF
v_call: TRBV28
d_call: NA
clone_size: NA
j_call: TRBJ2-7